These 20 T cell receptor beta chains share one sample of origin, sequenced in a study of tumor-infiltrating lymphocytes in primary liver carcinoma. RNA was extracted from whole blood without cell sorting, alongside germline DNA. From approximately 500 ng total RNA, TCR beta cDNA was generated with a primer in the constant region. Three rounds of nested multiplex PCR with slightly modified ARM-PCR produced TCR beta libraries. The first two PCR rounds used TRBV1-TRBV30 forward primers with a C-beta reverse primer, roughly 11 cycles each. MiXCR was run by TCRdb on the multiplex PCR reads, yielding one entry per CDR3 protein. The sample carries about 300,000 distinct CDR3 sequences, roughly two thirds recorded once. The material sequenced was peripheral blood. The receptors originated from a man between 35 and 55 years old with primary liver carcinoma and hepatitis B virus infection.

This clonotype was detected only a few times. The gene calls are TRBV4-2 and TRBJ1-2; 7 nucleotides match TRBD1. Germline trimming cut 5 bases from V and 4 bases from J; bases unmatched to any gene: 7. Germline assignment: CDR1 LGHNA and CDR2 YNFKEQ. The CDR3 runs to 14 residues. This chain's CDR3 is CASSTETGSYGYTF. Written as DNA, the CDR3 is TGTGCCAGCAGCACGGAGACAGGGAGCTATGGCTACACCTTC.

This clonotype was detected only a few times. A read error may be the cause here, since a much bigger clone is one base away. The genes are TRBV6-5 and TRBJ2-6; no definite D call. Germline V gives CDR1 MNHEY, CDR2 SVGAGI. The CDR3 covers 15 residues. V lost 2 bases and J 2 bases, leaving 7 bases between the germline ends. The CDR3 loop reads CASSYVRAGANVLTF. The CDR3 DNA follows: TGTGCCAGCAGTTACGTAAGGGCTGGGGCCAACGTCCTGACTTTC.

As regards this clonotype: A junction boundary mismatches the germline segment, possibly from a read error. V is TRBV6-2 or TRBV6-3 and J is TRBJ2-1; a possible D gene is TRBD2 (6 bases). Germline lookup yields CDR1 MNHEY and CDR2 SVGEGT. This CDR3 comprises 15 residues. CDR3 residues: CASSRRLLAANERFF. The CDR3 bases are TGTGCCAGCAGTCGACGACTATTAGCGGCCAATGAGCGGTTCTTC.

The table lists this clonotype with a count of one. One end of the junction is discordant with germline, which a read error may explain. This sequence joins TRBV2 and TRBJ2-1, with TRBD1 matching over 8 bases. This CDR3 spans 15 amino acids. The germline gives CDR1 SNHLY, CDR2 FYNNEI. For the CDR3, the DNA is TGTGCCAGCATGATGGACAGGGCTGGGAATAATGAGCAATTCTTC. Translating gives CASMMDRAGNNEQFF.

Concerning this clonotype itself: A read error may produce the germline difference seen at one junction end. This chain joins TRBV18 and TRBJ2-2, with 7 positions matching TRBD1. The CDR3 is made up of 14 amino acids. Germline values: CDR1 KGHSH, CDR2 LQKENI. CDR3 residues: CASSPDRNTGELLF. DNA of the CDR3: TGTGCCAGCTCCCCGGACAGGAACACCGGGGAGCTGCTTTTT.

This CDR3 reads CASAQDSLEQFF. Here the CDR3 DNA reads TGTGCTAGTGCCCAGGACTCTCTGGAGCAGTTCTTC. The chain employs TRBV12-5 and TRBJ2-1; D is possibly TRBD2 (5 bases). Germline V gives CDR1 LGHNT, CDR2 FRNRAP. Trimming left V 7 bases short and J 10 bases short, with 14 bases between. The CDR3 runs to 12 residues. The full variable domain, in which reference TRBV12-5 and TRBJ2-1 provide the parts outside the CDR3, is DARVTQTPRHKVTEMGQEVTMRCQPILGHNTVFWYRQTMMQGLELLAYFRNRAPLDDSGMPKDRFSAEMPDATLATLKIQPSEPRDSAVYFCASAQDSLEQFFGPGTRLTVL.

This clonotype was counted a few times. The chain recombines TRBV28 with TRBJ2-7; D is unresolved. CDR3 length: 14 residues. Trimming cost V 7 bases and J 2 bases, with 15 bases left between them. Germline V gene data show CDR1 as MDHEN and CDR2 as SYDVKM. In DNA form, the CDR3 reads TGTGCCAGCACACTTAATACAGTGACCTACGAGCAGTACTTC. Its protein product is CASTLNTVTYEQYF.

Concerning this clonotype itself: The junction departs from the called germline gene at one end, perhaps through a read error. The chain combines TRBV11-1 with TRBJ2-1, with no clear D. This CDR3 is built from 12 residues. CDR1 and CDR2 (germline): SGHAT, FQDESV (reference sequence). The CDR3 here is CASSLVWDEQSF. The DNA for the CDR3 is TGTGCCAGCAGCTTAGTGTGGGATGAGCAGTCCTTC.

As concerns this clonotype: A much larger clone lies a single base off, so this may be a read error. V usage is TRBV12-3 or TRBV12-4 and J usage is TRBJ2-7; tentatively, D is TRBD2 (7 bases). This CDR3 has 17 residues. V dropped 1 base and J dropped 4 bases, with 20 bases sitting between them. CDR3 nucleotide sequence: TGTGCCAGCAGTTTAGAATGGTGGGAGGGGGTAAGTTACGAGCAGTACTTC. This encodes CASSLEWWEGVSYEQYF.

Comment on this clonotype: Since a much larger clone is just one base distant, this may be a read error. This rearrangement joins TRBV6-1 to TRBJ1-5; D may be TRBD1 (5 bases). Germline values: CDR1 MNHNS, CDR2 SASEGT. This CDR3 spans 15 amino acids. V lost 1 base and J 7 bases, leaving 14 bases between the germline ends. The CDR3 reads CASSEGSRGKQPQHF. The CDR3 bases are TGTGCCAGCAGTGAAGGGTCAAGGGGAAAACAGCCCCAGCATTTT.

The chain is built from TRBV11-3 and TRBJ2-2, with D unclear. The V gene lost 2 bases and the J gene lost 7 bases, with 14 bases spanning the gap. CDR3 size: 15 residues. Germline CDR1 reads SGHNT; CDR2 reads YENEEA. CDR3 nucleotides: TGTGCCAGCAGCTTAATGCGGCAGACGAGCGGGGAGCTGTTTTTT. Translation gives CASSLMRQTSGELFF.

In regard to this clonotype: Being one base from a much bigger clone, this may be a read error. V usage is TRBV6-2 or TRBV6-3 and J usage is TRBJ2-1, with 13 bases identical to TRBD2. This CDR3 region has 16 residues. CDR1 and CDR2 (germline): MNHEY, SVGEGT. CDR3 in amino acids: CASSNLWTSGSDDQFF. The CDR3 DNA reads as TGTGCCAGCAGCAACCTCTGGACTAGCGGGAGCGATGATCAGTTCTTC.

This clonotype appeared a single time. V is TRBV29-1 and J is TRBJ1-2; 9 positions match TRBD1. The ends lost 2 bases at V and 3 bases at J; junction bases unmatched: 10. The CDR3 runs to 16 residues. Germline assignment: CDR1 SQVTM and CDR2 ANQGSEA. The CDR3 DNA is TGCAGCGTTGAAAAAAGTCGGGGGGACAGGGACTATGGCTACACCTTC. It encodes CSVEKSRGDRDYGYTF.

Details on this clonotype: The conserved phenylalanine or tryptophan normally closing the CDR3 is absent here, so this likely arose from a read error. The limits of the CDR3 on the DNA are not certain, so only TCRdb's listed CDR3 is given. This rearrangement joins TRBV21-1 to TRBJ2-5; the table calls TRBD1, which could not be checked here. TRBV21-1 corresponds to a pseudogene. The CDR3 length equals 11 residues, ends included. This CDR3 reads CASSKGGDHLS.

About this clonotype: The junction and the germline gene differ at one end; a read error may be behind it. The CDR3 protein is CANSLQNTGKLFF. The CDR3 DNA reads TGTGCCAACAGCCTGCAGAACACCGGGAAGCTGTTTTTT. The J gene is TRBJ2-2, the V gene TRBV11-2; TRBD2 is a possible D gene (5 bases). The CDR3 has 13 residues. CDR1 and CDR2 from the germline V gene are SGHAT and FQNNGV.

This clonotype was recorded once. Given a much more abundant clone one base away, this may be a read error. This chain joins TRBV6-2 or TRBV6-3 and TRBJ2-5, with D perhaps being TRBD1 or TRBD2 (5 bases each). Trimming took off 5 bases at V and 7 bases at J, with 17 bases between the two ends. The germline V gene encodes CDR1 MNHEY and CDR2 SVGEGT. This CDR3 spans 14 amino acids. The CDR3 nucleotides are TGTGCCAGCAGTGGTGGAGGCGGTGGGGGGACCCAGTACTTC. This sequence encodes CASSGGGGGGTQYF.

The CDR3 DNA is TGTGCCAGCAGTTTAGTTAGCAGGGCCCGGGGTCAGCCCCAGCATTTT. Residues: CASSLVSRARGQPQHF. The chain carries TRBV28 and TRBJ1-5, with D perhaps matching TRBD1 (5 bases). The V and J ends lost 2 bases and 6 bases respectively, with 17 bases between them. Germline-derived CDR1 and CDR2 are MDHEN and SYDVKM. This CDR3 is 16 amino acids long.

As for this clonotype: The junction does not match germline at one end; this may be a read error. The gene calls are TRBV29-1 and TRBJ2-5; TRBD2 might be the D (7 bases). The CDR3 loop spans 13 amino acids. Germline V CDR1 and CDR2: SQVTM, ANQGSEA. The CDR3 DNA reads TGCAGCGTCTTGGGGGGGGCTGAGGAGACCCAATACTTC. It is translated as CSVLGGAEETQYF.

This clonotype was observed a single time. Its ends do not fully match the called genes, so a read error is possible. This chain uses TRBV11-3 with TRBJ2-2, with a possible D match to TRBD1 (7 bases). This CDR3 has 15 amino acids. Germline loops: CDR1 SGHNT, CDR2 YENEEA. In DNA form, the CDR3 reads TGTGCAAGCAGCAGGGACAGCTTAAACACCGGGGGGCTGTTTTTT. Residues: CASSRDSLNTGGLFF.

Remarks on this clonotype: The junction shows a germline mismatch at one end, possibly a read error. The CDR3 is CASNKGSGYNTPLHF. For the CDR3, the DNA is TGTGCCAGCAACAAAGGGAGCGGGTATAATACACCCCTCCATTTT. The chain joins TRBV6-5 to TRBJ1-6, with D hard to call. Per germline, CDR1 MNHEY and CDR2 SVGAGI. The CDR3 length is 15 residues.